The 8 T cell receptor beta chains presented below share a single source sample, sequenced in a study of regulatory and conventional T cells in RAG deficiency. Method: immunoSEQ multiplex PCR; TCRdb's copy keeps in-frame clones and lacks some. The table includes thousands of clones, around 80% detected once. Conventional CD4+ T cells were sorted from blood as CD25-low CD127-high cells. The sample comprised CD4+ effector T cells sorted from blood. These receptors were collected from a human donor with RAG deficiency presenting as severe combined immunodeficiency.

V is TRBV7-2 and J is TRBJ2-7; D is unresolved. Trimming took off 2 bases at V and 2 bases at J, with 10 bases between the two ends. The CDR3 is 14 residues long. CDR1 SGHTA and CDR2 FQGNSA come from the germline V gene. DNA of the CDR3: TGTGCCAGCAGCTTATACGGGCCCACCTACGAGCAGTACTTC. This gives the protein CASSLYGPTYEQYF.

V usage is TRBV5-4 and J usage is TRBJ1-2; D gene unclear. CDR3 length equals 14 residues. V lost 1 base, J lost 8 bases, and 15 bases lay in between. Per the germline V gene, CDR1 is SGHNT and CDR2 is YYREEE (reference sequence). The chain's CDR3 is CASSLFSPTTGYTF. The CDR3, as DNA: TGTGCCAGCAGCTTGTTCAGCCCAACCACGGGCTACACCTTC.

This clone is a singleton in its sample. The rearrangement uses TRBV7-3 and TRBJ1-2; TRBD1 is a possible D gene (5 bases). Germline V gene lookup returns CDR1 SGHTA and CDR2 FQGTGA. The CDR3 has 13 amino acids. Trimming shortened V by 1 base and J by 5 bases, and 8 bases separated the two germline ends. This CDR3 reads CASSLRAGYGYTF. The CDR3 region has the DNA TGTGCCAGCAGCTTAAGGGCAGGGTATGGCTACACCTTC.

The chain employs TRBV18 and TRBJ2-6, with TRBD1 matching 7 bases. CDR1 is KGHSH and CDR2 is LQKENI in the germline V gene. V gave up 4 bases and J gave up 1 base; unmatched junction bases: 16. This CDR3 contains 20 residues. The CDR3 DNA sequence: TGTGCCAGCTCACTTCTCGTACCGGGGACAGTTCTATCTGGGGCCAACGTCCTGACTTTC. Amino acids: CASSLLVPGTVLSGANVLTF.

The chain combines TRBV7-2 with TRBJ1-5, with D possibly matching TRBD1 (5 bases). The CDR3 totals 15 residues. V was clipped by 2 bases and J by 3 bases, with 11 bases between them. CDR1 is SGHTA and CDR2 is FQGNSA in the germline V gene. The DNA for the CDR3 is TGTGCCAGCAGCTTACAGGTGGGGGACAATCAGCCCCAGCATTTT. Amino acid sequence: CASSLQVGDNQPQHF.

Judged by abundance, this clone is hyperexpanded (1% or more). This chain uses TRBV27 with TRBJ2-7, with a tentative D call TRBD1 (6 bases). The CDR3 contains 14 residues. CDR1 is MNHEY, CDR2 SMNVEV, per germline (reference sequence). Trimming left V 7 bases short and J 6 bases short, with 19 bases between. The CDR3 loop reads CASTPHSTGSEQYF. CDR3 in DNA: TGTGCCAGCACGCCGCACAGCACAGGGTCCGAGCAGTACTTC.

The genes are TRBV10-3 and TRBJ2-7, with TRBD1 matching 9 bases. Germline V gene sequence: CDR1 ENHRY, CDR2 SYGVKD. This CDR3 has 14 residues. Trimming at V came to 6 bases and at J to 0 bases, leaving 3 bases not matched to a gene. CDR3 sequence reads: CAISRGQGSYEQYF. CDR3 DNA sequence: TGTGCCATCAGCCGGGGACAGGGCTCCTACGAGCAGTACTTC.

V is TRBV5-1 and J is TRBJ2-3, with D possibly TRBD1 on 6 matching bases. The CDR3 sequence is 13 residues long. Trimming took off 4 bases at V and 1 base at J, with 7 bases between the two ends. Germline CDR1 is SGHRS and CDR2 is YFSETQ. CDR3 sequence reads: CASSRTGTDTQYF. Written as DNA, the CDR3 is TGCGCCAGCAGCCGGACAGGCACAGATACGCAGTATTTT.